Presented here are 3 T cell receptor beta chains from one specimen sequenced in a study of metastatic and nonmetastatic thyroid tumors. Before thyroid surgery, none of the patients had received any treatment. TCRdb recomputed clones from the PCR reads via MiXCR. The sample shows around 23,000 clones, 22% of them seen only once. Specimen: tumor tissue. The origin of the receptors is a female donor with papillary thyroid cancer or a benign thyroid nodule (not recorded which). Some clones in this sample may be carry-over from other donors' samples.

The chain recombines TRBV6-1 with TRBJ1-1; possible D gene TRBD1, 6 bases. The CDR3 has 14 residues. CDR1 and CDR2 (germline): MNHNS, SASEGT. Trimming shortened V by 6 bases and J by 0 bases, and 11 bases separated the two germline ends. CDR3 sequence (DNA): TGTGCCAGCAGGGTGGACAGACTGAACACTGAAGCTTTCTTT. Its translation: CASRVDRLNTEAFF.

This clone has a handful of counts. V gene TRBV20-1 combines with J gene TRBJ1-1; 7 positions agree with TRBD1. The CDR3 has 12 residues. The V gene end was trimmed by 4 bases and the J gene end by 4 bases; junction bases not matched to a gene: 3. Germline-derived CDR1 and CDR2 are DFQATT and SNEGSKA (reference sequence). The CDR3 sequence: CSAKQGGTEAFF. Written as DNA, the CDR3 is TGCAGTGCTAAGCAGGGGGGCACTGAAGCTTTCTTT.

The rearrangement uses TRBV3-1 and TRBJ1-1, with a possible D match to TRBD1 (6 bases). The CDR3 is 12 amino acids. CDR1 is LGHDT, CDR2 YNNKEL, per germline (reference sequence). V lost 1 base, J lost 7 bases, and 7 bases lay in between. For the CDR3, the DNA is TGTGCCAGCAGCCAAGTGACAGGTGAAGCTTTCTTT. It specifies CASSQVTGEAFF.